The T cell receptor beta chain under discussion was sequenced for a study of T cells in Graves' hyperthyroidism and ophthalmopathy. The germline V gene has CDR1 SGHKS and CDR2 YYEKEE (reference sequence). The CDR3 has 15 residues. Deletions cut 0 bases from V and 2 bases from J, with 11 bases between. Template material for amplifying TCR beta CDR3 regions consisted of RNA transcripts. Primed by the HTBI set, a first-round RT-PCR was run on the TCR CDR3. TCRdb recomputed calls from the multiplex PCR reads with MiXCR, one row per CDR3 protein. The sample gives about 610,000 distinct CDR3 sequences, 14% to 15% of which show up once; approximately 4.2% is in the top ten.

This TCR came from a woman aged 40 to 50 with Graves' ophthalmopathy. Sequenced material: blood. The chain uses TRBV5-5 and TRBJ1-1; tentatively, D is TRBD1 (5 bases). The DNA for the CDR3 is TGTGCCAGCAGCTTGGAAGCAGGGCAAAACACTGAAGCTTTCTTT. It codes for CASSLEAGQNTEAFF. The full variable domain, completed using reference TRBV5-5 and TRBJ1-1, is DAGVTQSPTHLIKTRGQQVTLRCSPISGHKSVSWYQQVLGQGPQFIFQYYEKEERGRGNFPDRFSARQFPNYSSELNVNALLLGDSALYLCASSLEAGQNTEAFFGQGTRLTVV.